This TCR beta chain was sequenced for a study of T cells after yellow fever vaccination. Study details: In the case of low-cell-number fractions, SMART-Seq v4 Ultra Low Input was used for preparation. Whole-study results and caveats: Clones that expanded after primary vaccination mostly reappeared after the booster (just under 98% CD4, 88% CD8). Clonotypes shared by both compartments, CD4 and CD8, made up a small share.

The CDR3 runs 15 residues. V trimming: 3 bases; J trimming: 2 bases; junction bases outside the gene matches: 5. This clonotype was found many times. Its specificity is unknown. UMIs were added to TCR cDNA along with a universal primer site when it was made by 5'RACE template switching. TCRdb recomputed calls from the 5' RACE reads with MiXCR, one row per CDR3 protein. The repertoire includes more than 200,000 distinct CDR3 sequences, more than 3.5% of them detected once, and around 19% sits in the top ten. The J gene is TRBJ1-1, the V gene TRBV12-3 or TRBV12-4; the match to TRBD1 covers 8 bases. Here the sequenced sample was PBMCs, taken 15 days after the yellow fever booster vaccination. The sequence derives from a man younger than 35 who received the YFV17D yellow fever vaccine. CDR3 residues: CASSFITGGNTEAFF. The DNA of the CDR3 is TGTGCCAGCAGTTTTATAACAGGGGGAAACACTGAAGCTTTCTTT.